This is a list of T cell receptor gamma chains from one sample in a study of Vδ1+ human thymocytes. TCRdb re-called the multiplex PCR reads using CATT. The sample shows tens of thousands of gamma-chain clones, 20% of them seen only once. The sample comprised Vdelta1+ gamma-delta thymocytes from the thymus. These receptors were obtained from a girl under three years old who had congenital heart surgery. The CDR3 runs from the conserved cysteine through the conserved F or W. Rows give clone size only sometimes, using once, few, many, or a class for an expanded clone.

j_gene | len | v_gene | abundance | CDR3nt | CDR3aa
TRGJP2 | 12 | TRGV8 | . | TGTGCCACCTGGGCGGCTGATTGGATCAAGACGTTT | CATWAADWIKTF
TRGJ1/TRGJ2 | 11 | TRGV4 | . | TGTGCCACCTGGGATAAAGGCAAGAAACTCTTT | CATWDKGKKLF
TRGJ1/TRGJ2 | 13 | TRGV4 | few | TGTGCCACCTGGGATGAGTGGAATTATAAGAAACTCTTT | CATWDEWNYKKLF
TRGJ1/TRGJ2 | 13 | TRGV2 | . | TGTGCCACCTGGGAACGGGATTATTATAAGAAACTCTTT | CATWERDYYKKLF
TRGJP2 | 15 | TRGV4 | few | TGTGCCACCTGGGATGGCTGGGATCCTGATTGGATCAAGACGTTT | CATWDGWDPDWIKTF
TRGJ1/TRGJ2 | 15 | TRGV9 | . | TGTGCCTTGTGGGAGGGCCGAATGAATTATTATAAGAAACTCTTT | CALWEGRMNYYKKLF
TRGJ1/TRGJ2 | 12 | TRGV2 | . | TGTGCCACCTGGGTCTCAGAGGATAAGAAACTCTTT | CATWVSEDKKLF
TRGJ1/TRGJ2 | 13 | TRGV9 | . | TGTGCCTTGTGGGAGGTGCGAAAATATAAGAAACTCTTT | CALWEVRKYKKLF
TRGJ1/TRGJ2 | 12 | TRGV9 | medium-sized | TGTGCCTTGTGGGAGGTAGATTTGGAGAAACTCTTT | CALWEVDLEKLF
TRGJ1/TRGJ2 | 13 | TRGV3 | . | TGTGCCACCTGGGACATCAGTCCTTATAAGAAACTCTTT | CATWDISPYKKLF
TRGJ1/TRGJ2 | 12 | TRGV3 | . | TGTGCCACCTGGGACAGGCCTGAGAAGAAACTCTTT | CATWDRPEKKLF
TRGJ1/TRGJ2 | 11 | TRGV9 | few | TGTGCCTTGTGGGAGGTGCCACAGAAACTCTTT | CALWEVPQKLF
TRGJ1/TRGJ2 | 13 | TRGV4 | . | TGTGCCACCTGGGATGGAAGTACCCGGGGGAAACTCTTT | CATWDGSTRGKLF
TRGJ1/TRGJ2 | 13 | TRGV8 | . | TGTGCCACCTGGGTCGTTCCGAAATCCAAGAAACTCTTT | CATWVVPKSKKLF
TRGJ1/TRGJ2 | 12 | TRGV9 | few | TGTGCCTTGTGGGAGAGCTATTATAAGAAACTCTTT | CALWESYYKKLF
TRGJ1/TRGJ2 | 16 | TRGV3 | few | TGTGCCACCTGGGACAGGCCCCGTGGAGATTATTATAAGAAACTCTTT | CATWDRPRGDYYKKLF
TRGJP1 | 14 | TRGV8 | few | TGTGCCACCTGGGACAATACCACTGGTTGGTTCAAGATATTT | CATWDNTTGWFKIF
TRGJP2 | 13 | TRGV8 | . | TGTGCCACCTGGGATATCGGTGATTGGATCAAGACGTTT | CATWDIGDWIKTF
TRGJ1/TRGJ2 | 9 | TRGV8 | few | TGTGCCACCTGGGCGCGAAGACTCTTT | CATWARRLF
TRGJ1/TRGJ2 | 17 | TRGV8 | . | TGTGCCACCTGGGGCCCACCGACCAAGTTGGAGTATTATAAGAAACTCTTT | CATWGPPTKLEYYKKLF
TRGJ1/TRGJ2 | 16 | TRGV2 | . | TGTGCCACCTGGGACGGGCCTATCGTGCATTATTATAAGAAACTCTTT | CATWDGPIVHYYKKLF
TRGJP2 | 17 | TRGV5 | . | TGTGCCACCTGGGACAGGCGCCAACCGAGTAGTGATTGGATCAAGACGTTT | CATWDRRQPSSDWIKTF
TRGJ1/TRGJ2 | 12 | TRGV4 | . | TGTGCCACCTGGGATGGAGAATTTAAGAAACTCTTT | CATWDGEFKKLF